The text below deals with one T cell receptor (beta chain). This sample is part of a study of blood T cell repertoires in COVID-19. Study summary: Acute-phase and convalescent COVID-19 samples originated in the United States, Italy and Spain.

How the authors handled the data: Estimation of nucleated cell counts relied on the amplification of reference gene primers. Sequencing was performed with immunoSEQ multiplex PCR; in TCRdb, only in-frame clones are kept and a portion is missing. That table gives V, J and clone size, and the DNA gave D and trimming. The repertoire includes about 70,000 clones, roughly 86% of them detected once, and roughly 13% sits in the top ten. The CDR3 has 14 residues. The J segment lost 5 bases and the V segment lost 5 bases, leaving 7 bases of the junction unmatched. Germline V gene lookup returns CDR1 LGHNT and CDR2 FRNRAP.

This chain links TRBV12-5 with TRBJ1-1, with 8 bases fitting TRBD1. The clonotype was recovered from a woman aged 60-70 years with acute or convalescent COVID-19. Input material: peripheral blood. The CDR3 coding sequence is TGTGCTAGTGGTCTCGACAGGGGTCCGACTGAAGCTTTCTTT. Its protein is CASGLDRGPTEAFF.